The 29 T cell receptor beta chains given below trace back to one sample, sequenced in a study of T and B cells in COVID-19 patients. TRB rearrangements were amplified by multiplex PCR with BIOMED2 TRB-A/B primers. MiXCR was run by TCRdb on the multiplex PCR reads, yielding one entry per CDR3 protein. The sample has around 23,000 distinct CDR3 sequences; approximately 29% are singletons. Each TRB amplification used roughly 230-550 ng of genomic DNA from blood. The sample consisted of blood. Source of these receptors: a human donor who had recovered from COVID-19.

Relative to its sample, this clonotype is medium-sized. This chain's CDR3 is CASSVVGSSYNEQFF. DNA for the CDR3: TGTGCCAGTAGTGTGGTCGGAAGCTCCTACAATGAGCAGTTCTTC. The V and J genes are TRBV19 and TRBJ2-1; the D is unclear. This CDR3 has 15 amino acids. Germline assignment: CDR1 LNHDA and CDR2 SQIVND (reference sequence). The V end was cut by 5 bases, the J end by 0 bases, with 11 bases between. The complete variable domain, with remaining parts taken from reference TRBV19 and TRBJ2-1, reads DGGITQSPKYLFRKEGQNVTLSCEQNLNHDAMYWYRQDPGQGLRLIYYSQIVNDFQKGDIAEGYSVSREKKESFPLTVTSAQKNPTAFYLCASSVVGSSYNEQFFGPGTRLTVL.

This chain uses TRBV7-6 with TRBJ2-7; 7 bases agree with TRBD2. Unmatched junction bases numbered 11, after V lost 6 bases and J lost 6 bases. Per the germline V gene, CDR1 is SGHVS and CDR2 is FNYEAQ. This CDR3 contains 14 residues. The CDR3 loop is CASSQGLEGTEQYF. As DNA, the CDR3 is TGTGCCAGCAGTCAAGGACTAGAGGGAACCGAGCAGTACTTC.

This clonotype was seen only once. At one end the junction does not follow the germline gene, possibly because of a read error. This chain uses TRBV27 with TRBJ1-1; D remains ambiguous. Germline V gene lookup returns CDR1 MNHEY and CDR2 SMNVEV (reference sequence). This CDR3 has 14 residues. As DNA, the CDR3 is TGTGCCAGCAGTTTAGTAGGGTTAAACACTAAAGCTTTCTTT. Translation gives CASSLVGLNTKAFF.

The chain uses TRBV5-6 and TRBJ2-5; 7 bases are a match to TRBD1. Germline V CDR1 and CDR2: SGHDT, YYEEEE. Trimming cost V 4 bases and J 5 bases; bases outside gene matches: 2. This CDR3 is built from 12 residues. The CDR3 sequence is CASSIRGETQYF. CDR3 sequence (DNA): TGTGCCAGCAGCATCAGGGGGGAGACCCAGTACTTC. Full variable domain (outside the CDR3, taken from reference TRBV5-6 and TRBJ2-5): DAGVTQSPTHLIKTRGQQVTLRCSPKSGHDTVSWYQQALGQGPQFIFQYYEEEERQRGNFPDRFSGHQFPNYSSELNVNALLLGDSALYLCASSIRGETQYFGPGTRLLVL.

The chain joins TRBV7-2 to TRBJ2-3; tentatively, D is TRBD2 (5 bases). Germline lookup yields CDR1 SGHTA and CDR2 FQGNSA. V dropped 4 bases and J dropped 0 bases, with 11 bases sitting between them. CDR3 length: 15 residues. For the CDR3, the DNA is TGTGCCAGCAGCTCTGACGGCGGGAGCACAGATACGCAGTATTTT. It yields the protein CASSSDGGSTDTQYF.

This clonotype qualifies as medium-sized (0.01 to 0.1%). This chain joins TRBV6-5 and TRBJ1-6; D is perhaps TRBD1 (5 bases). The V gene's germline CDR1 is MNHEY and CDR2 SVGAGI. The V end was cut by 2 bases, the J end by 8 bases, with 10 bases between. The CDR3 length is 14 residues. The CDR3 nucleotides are TGTGCCAGCAGTTACGACAGTCTCGATTCACCCCTCCACTTT. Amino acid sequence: CASSYDSLDSPLHF.

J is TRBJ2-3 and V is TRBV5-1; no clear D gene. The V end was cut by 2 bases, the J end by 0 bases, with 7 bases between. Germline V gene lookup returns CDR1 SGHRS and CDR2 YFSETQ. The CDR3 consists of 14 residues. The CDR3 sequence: CASSFSQSTDTQYF. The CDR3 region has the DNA TGCGCCAGCAGCTTTAGTCAGAGCACAGATACGCAGTATTTT. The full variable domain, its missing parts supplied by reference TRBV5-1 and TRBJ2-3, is KAGVTQTPRYLIKTRGQQVTLSCSPISGHRSVSWYQQTPGQGLQFLFEYFSETQRNKGNFPGRFSGRQFSNSRSEMNVSTLELGDSALYLCASSFSQSTDTQYFGPGTRLTVL.

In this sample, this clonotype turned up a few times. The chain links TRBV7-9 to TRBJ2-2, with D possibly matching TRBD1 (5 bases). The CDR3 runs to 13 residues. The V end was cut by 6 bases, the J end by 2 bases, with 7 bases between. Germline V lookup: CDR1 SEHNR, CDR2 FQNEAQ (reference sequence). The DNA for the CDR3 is TGTGCCAGCAGACAGGACAACACCGGGGAGCTGTTTTTT. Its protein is CASRQDNTGELFF.

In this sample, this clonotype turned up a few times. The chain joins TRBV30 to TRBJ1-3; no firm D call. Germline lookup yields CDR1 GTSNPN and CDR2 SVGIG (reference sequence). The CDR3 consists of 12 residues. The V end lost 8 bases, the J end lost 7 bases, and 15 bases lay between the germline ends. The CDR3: CAQDDPGNTIYF. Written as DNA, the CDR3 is TGTGCCCAGGACGATCCGGGGAACACCATATATTTT.

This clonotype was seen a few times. In nucleotides, the CDR3 is TGCAGTGCTAGAGTGGACCGGACTGAAGCTTTCTTT. It codes for CSARVDRTEAFF. The rearrangement joins TRBV20-1 to TRBJ1-1; no reliable D call. The CDR3 runs 12 residues. V lost 1 base to trimming and J lost 5 bases, with 8 bases between them. Germline CDR1 reads DFQATT; CDR2 reads SNEGSKA (reference sequence).

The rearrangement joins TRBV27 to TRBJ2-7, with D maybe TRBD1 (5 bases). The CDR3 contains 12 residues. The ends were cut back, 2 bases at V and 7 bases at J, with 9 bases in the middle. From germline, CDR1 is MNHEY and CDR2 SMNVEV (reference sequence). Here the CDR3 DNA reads TGTGCCAGCAGTTTACCAGGGCGGGAGCAGTACTTC. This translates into CASSLPGREQYF.

This CDR3 reads CASSRQETQFF. CDR3 nucleotide sequence: TGTGCCAGCAGTAGACAAGAGACCCAGTTCTTC. V and J are TRBV6-5 and TRBJ2-5; the D is unclear. The J call may be incorrect, as the DNA end agrees better with TRBJ2-1. Germline lookup yields CDR1 MNHEY and CDR2 SVGAGI. CDR3 length: 11 residues.

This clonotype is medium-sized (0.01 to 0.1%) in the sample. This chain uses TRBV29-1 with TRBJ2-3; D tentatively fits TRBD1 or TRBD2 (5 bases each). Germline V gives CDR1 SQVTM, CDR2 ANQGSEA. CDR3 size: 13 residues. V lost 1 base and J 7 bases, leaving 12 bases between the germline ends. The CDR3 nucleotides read TGCAGCGTTGAAGGTGAAGGGACCTATACGCAGTATTTT. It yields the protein CSVEGEGTYTQYF.

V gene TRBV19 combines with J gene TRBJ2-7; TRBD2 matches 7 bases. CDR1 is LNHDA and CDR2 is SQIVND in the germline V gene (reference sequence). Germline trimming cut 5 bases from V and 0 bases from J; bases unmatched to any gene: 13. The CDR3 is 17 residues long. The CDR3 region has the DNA TGTGCCAGTAGTCTCTCCCGCCTAGCGGATAGCTCCTACGAGCAGTACTTC. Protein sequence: CASSLSRLADSSYEQYF.

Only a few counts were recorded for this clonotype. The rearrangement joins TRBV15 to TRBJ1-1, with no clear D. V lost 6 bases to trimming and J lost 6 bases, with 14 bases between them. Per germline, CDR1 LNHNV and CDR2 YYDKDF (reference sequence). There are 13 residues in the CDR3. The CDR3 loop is CATSLKWQPEAFF. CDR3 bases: TGTGCCACCAGTCTTAAGTGGCAGCCTGAAGCTTTCTTT.

The CDR3 DNA reads as TGTGCCACCAAGGTCAATCAGCCCCAGCATTTT. Translation: CATKVNQPQHF. The chain carries TRBV15 and TRBJ1-5; D gene unclear. The CDR3 is made up of 11 amino acids. The V gene lost 7 bases and the J gene lost 3 bases, with 4 bases spanning the gap. The V gene's germline CDR1 is LNHNV and CDR2 YYDKDF (reference sequence).

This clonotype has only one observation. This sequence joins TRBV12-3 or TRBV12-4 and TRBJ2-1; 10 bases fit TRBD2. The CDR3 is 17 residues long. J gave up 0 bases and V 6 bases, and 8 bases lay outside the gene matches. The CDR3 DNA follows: TGTGCCAGCAGCACGAGCGGGGGGGCCGCCTCCTACAATGAGCAGTTCTTC. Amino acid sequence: CASSTSGGAASYNEQFF.

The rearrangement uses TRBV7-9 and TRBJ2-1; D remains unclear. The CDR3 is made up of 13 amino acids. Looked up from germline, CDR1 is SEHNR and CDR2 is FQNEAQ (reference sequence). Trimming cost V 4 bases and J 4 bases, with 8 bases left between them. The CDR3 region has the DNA TGTGCCAGCAGCTACGGCGGATACAATGAGCAGTTCTTC. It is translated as CASSYGGYNEQFF.

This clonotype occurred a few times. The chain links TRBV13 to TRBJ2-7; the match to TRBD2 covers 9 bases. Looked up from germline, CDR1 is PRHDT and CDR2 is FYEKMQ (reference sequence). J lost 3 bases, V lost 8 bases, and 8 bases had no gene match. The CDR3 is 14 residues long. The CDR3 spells CASGRGGGRYEQYF. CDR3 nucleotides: TGTGCCAGCGGGCGGGGGGGGGGCCGCTACGAGCAGTACTTC.

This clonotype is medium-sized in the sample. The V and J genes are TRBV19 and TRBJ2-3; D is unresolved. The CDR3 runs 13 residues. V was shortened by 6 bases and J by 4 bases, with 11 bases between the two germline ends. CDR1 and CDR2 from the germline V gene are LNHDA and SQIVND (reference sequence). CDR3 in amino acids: CASRPGVSDTQYF. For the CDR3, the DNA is TGTGCCAGTAGACCAGGAGTATCAGATACGCAGTATTTT.

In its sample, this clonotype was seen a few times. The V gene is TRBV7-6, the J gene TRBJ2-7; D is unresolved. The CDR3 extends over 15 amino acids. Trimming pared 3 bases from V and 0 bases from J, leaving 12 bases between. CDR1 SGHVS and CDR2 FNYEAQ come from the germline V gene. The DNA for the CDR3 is TGTGCCAGCAGCTTGGGTCGTGGGAACTCCTACGAGCAGTACTTC. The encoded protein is CASSLGRGNSYEQYF.

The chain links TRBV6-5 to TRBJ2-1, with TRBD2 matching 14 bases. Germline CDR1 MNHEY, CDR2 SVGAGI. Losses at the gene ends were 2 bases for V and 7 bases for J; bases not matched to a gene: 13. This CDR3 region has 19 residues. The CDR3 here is CASSYPTSGGATQRNEQFF. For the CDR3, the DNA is TGTGCCAGCAGTTACCCGACTAGCGGGGGGGCCACCCAGAGGAATGAGCAGTTCTTC.

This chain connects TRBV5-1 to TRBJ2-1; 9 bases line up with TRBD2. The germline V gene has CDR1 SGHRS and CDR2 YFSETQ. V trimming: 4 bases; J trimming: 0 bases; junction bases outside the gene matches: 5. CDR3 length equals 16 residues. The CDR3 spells CASSQLAGTSYNEQFF. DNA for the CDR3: TGCGCCAGCAGCCAACTAGCGGGCACCTCCTACAATGAGCAGTTCTTC.

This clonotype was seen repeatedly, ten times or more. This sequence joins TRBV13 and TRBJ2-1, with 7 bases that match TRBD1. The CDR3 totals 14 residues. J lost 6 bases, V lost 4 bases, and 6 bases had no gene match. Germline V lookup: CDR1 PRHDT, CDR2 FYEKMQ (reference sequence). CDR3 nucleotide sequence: TGTGCCAGCAGCTCCGAACGGGACAGCAATGAGCAGTTCTTC. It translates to CASSSERDSNEQFF.

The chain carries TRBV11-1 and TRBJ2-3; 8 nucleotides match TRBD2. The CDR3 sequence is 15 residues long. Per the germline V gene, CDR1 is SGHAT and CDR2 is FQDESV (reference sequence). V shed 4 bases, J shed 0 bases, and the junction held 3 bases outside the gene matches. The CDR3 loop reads CASSWGLVSTDTQYF. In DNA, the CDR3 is TGTGCCAGCAGCTGGGGACTAGTCAGCACAGATACGCAGTATTTT. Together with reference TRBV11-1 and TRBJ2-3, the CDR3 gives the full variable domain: EAEVAQSPRYKITEKSQAVAFWCDPISGHATLYWYRQILGQGPELLVQFQDESVVDDSQLPKDRFSAERLKGVDSTLKIQPAELGDSAMYLCASSWGLVSTDTQYFGPGTRLTVL.

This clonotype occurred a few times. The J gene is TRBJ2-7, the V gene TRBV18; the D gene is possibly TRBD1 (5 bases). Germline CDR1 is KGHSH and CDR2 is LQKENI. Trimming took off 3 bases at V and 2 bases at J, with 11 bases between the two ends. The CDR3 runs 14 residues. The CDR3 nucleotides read TGTGCCAGCTCACCGAATCAGGGCGCCTACGAGCAGTACTTC. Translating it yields CASSPNQGAYEQYF.

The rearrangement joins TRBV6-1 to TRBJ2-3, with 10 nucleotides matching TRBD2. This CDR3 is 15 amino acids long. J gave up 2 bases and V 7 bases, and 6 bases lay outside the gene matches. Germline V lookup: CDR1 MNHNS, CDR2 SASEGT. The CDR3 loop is CASIILAGTTDTQYF. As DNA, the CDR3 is TGTGCCAGCATTATACTAGCGGGGACCACAGATACGCAGTATTTT.

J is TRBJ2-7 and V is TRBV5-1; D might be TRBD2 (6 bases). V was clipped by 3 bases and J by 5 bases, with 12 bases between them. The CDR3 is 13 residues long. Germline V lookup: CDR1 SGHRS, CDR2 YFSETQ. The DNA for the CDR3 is TGCGCCAGCAGCTACGGACTAAACAACGAGCAGTACTTC. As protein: CASSYGLNNEQYF.

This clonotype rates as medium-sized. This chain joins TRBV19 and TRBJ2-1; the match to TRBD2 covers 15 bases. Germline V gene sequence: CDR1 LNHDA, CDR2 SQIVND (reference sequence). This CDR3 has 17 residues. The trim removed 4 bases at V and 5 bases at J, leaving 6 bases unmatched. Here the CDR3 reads CASSRTSGRDSDNEQFF. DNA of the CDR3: TGTGCCAGTAGTAGGACTAGCGGGAGGGATTCGGACAATGAGCAGTTCTTC.